This T cell receptor beta chain was found in a study of T cells after yellow fever vaccination. At the level of the study: For low cell numbers, libraries were made with SMART-Seq v4 Ultra Low Input. General study results and limits: Re-detected after boosting: most primary clones, about 96% of CD4 and about 85% of CD8. Faster peaking, at day 5 versus 15, marked a secondary response that was weaker.

About this clonotype: Its matching antigen is unknown.

V lost 2 bases and J 0 bases, leaving 7 bases between the germline ends. Germline loops: CDR1 MNHNS, CDR2 SASEGT. This CDR3 contains 15 residues. Template-switching 5'RACE yielded the TCR cDNA; a universal primer site and UMIs were added in the process. Via MiXCR, TCRdb re-called the 5' RACE reads, giving one row per CDR3 protein. The sample lists 300,000 or so distinct CDR3 sequences, around 13% occurring once. The sequenced sample was CD4+ T cells sorted from PBMCs, obtained 45 days after the yellow fever booster vaccination. The receptor was derived from a man aged 25 to 40 who received the YFV17D yellow fever vaccine. The genes are TRBV6-1 and TRBJ1-4; D gene unclear. CDR3 DNA sequence: TGTGCCAGCAGTGAACATTGGGCAACTAATGAAAAACTGTTTTTT. This translates into CASSEHWATNEKLFF.